This TCR beta chain was sequenced for a study of cytomegalovirus exposure and HLA in healthy donors (dated by TCRdb to the late 2010s). For the study in its entirety: An earlier analysis of approximately 640 of the donors reported 250 to 350 Gb of sequence data and more than 90 million unique TCR beta sequences from 150 million to 200 million T cells. The number of typed donors differed by locus: about 629-630 for A, B, C, DRB1 and DQB1; approximately 530 for DQA1; roughly 600 for DPA1; and around 450 for DPB1. Among 398 genotyped donors of the cohort, an average of around 250,000 unique TCR beta nucleotide sequences was sequenced per donor, of which approximately 18% were non-productive. High-throughput TCR immunosequencing, statistical association of individual TCRs with disease status, and machine learning were combined to predict cytomegalovirus infection status. A later genetic analysis took genome-wide SNP genotypes for about three fifths of the roughly 700 donors and used that subset as a discovery cohort. Alongside the repertoire data, information on donor age, sex, ethnicity and CMV serostatus was compiled. Of the approximately 400 genotyped donors, about 80% fell in the genetic ancestry cluster associated with self-reported Caucasian donors. About 300 gigabases of sequencing data and some 85 million unique TCR sequences were included in an early release covering 550 to 650 HLA-typed donors. To decide whether each TCR beta V gene segment behaved as functional or pseudogenic, an earlier analysis of approximately 600 of the donors relied on high-throughput TCR beta sequencing. Four to six DR-DQ haplotypes were handled as single units for association and clustering because linkage in the cohort was strong. All discovery cohort repertoires had been generated on a single sequencing platform. The study used immunosequencing to profile the T cell repertoires of around 600 subjects and linked those repertoires to cytomegalovirus serostatus. Besides the first cohort of roughly 660 subjects, a separate validation cohort made up of 90 to 150 different subjects was used. To study patterns of TCR occurrence, a later analysis re-analyzed previously published TCR beta repertoires from under 750 donors and added high-resolution HLA genotyping. Rather than using new phenotypic data, the later analysis identified candidate immune exposures from TCR beta sequences and from how often those sequences occurred across donors. The study aimed to test whether cataloging public T cell receptors could reveal signatures of past pathogen exposure. Both class I and class II loci were covered by HLA typing, at four-digit resolution.

Summary of the overall study and its limitations: In a later analysis, TCR association rates were found to vary across HLA loci, with the most associated TCRs seen for DRB1 alleles and the fewest for HLA-C alleles. Because counts were too low, 15 to 20 rarely observed V segments, including chromosome 9 orphons, were excluded from the earlier analysis of some 540 of the donors. V-gene and J-gene trimming of TCR beta chains was associated with a missense DCLRE1C variant in a later genetic analysis, and the association was replicated in an independent cohort. A cluster of highly shared sequence variants was judged likely to represent a technical artifact of the sequencing pipeline. The classifier was reported to diagnose cytomegalovirus status with high specificity and sensitivity in both the original and validation cohorts. The 87-base-pair reads could not distinguish some IMGT-functional V segments, including TRBV6-2 and TRBV6-3, so those segments were excluded. Because HLA typing was unavailable for some donors at each locus, only the typed subset was used in association tests. The cohort was sequenced for TCR beta chains only, and without alpha or paired-chain data the features that could be detected were limited. The authors suggested that the approach could potentially be generalized to other disease states and immunological phenotypes. Linkage disequilibrium might explain the correlated functional status among segregating V segments, but an unknown experimental factor could not be ruled out. Sequencing depth was assumed to be roughly uniform across donors in the presence/absence analyses, though that assumption may not hold. In the study, around 150 TCR beta chains were listed as associated with cytomegalovirus. Compared with the 666-donor mean, donors in an Asian-associated ancestry cluster had fewer N-insertions in productive TCRs, according to a later genetic analysis. According to a later analysis, most CMV-associated TCR beta chains appeared to be HLA-restricted, and the HLA associations seemed to be driven largely by CMV exposure. CMV serostatus was the only immune exposure information available for the cohort. Most TCR sequences were observed very rarely across donors, whereas some public TCRs were present in many individuals. In a later analysis, some 17,000 TCR beta sequences were associated with specific HLA alleles at a false discovery rate of 0.05. When HLA alleles, especially DR and DQ, strongly co-occurred, TCR associations were difficult to assign to individual alleles. An earlier analysis of some 590 of the donors showed that most TCR beta V segments appeared in productive rearrangements either about 87% or about 30% of the time, which broadly matched IMGT annotations. Compared with equally common non-associated chains, HLA-associated TCR beta chains in a later analysis were more clonally expanded and had lower generation probabilities. A few of the identified cytomegalovirus-associated TCR beta chains were confirmed in vitro to be specific for cytomegalovirus antigens. A further reported finding was that TCR beta sequences accurately predicted the HLA-A and HLA-B alleles for most subjects in the first cohort. In a later analysis, several top co-occurrence clusters were reported to appear linked to parvovirus B19, influenza, CMV and Epstein-Barr virus.

The library relied on the immunoSEQ multiplex PCR assay. For the multiplex PCR, a mixture combining 60 forward primers for TCR Vbeta segments and 13 reverse primers for TCR Jbeta segments was used. The CDR3 region of rearranged TCR beta genes was amplified from genomic DNA by a multiplex PCR assay. On the Illumina HiSeq System, the amplified TCR beta libraries were sequenced as 87-base-pair reads. In the original analysis: Across the 670 or so repertoires, a later analysis counted roughly 77 million unique TCR beta chains, roughly 11 million of which were shared by at least two donors. Raw reads were error-corrected and collapsed into unique sequences with a nearest-neighbor algorithm that merged closely related sequences to remove PCR and sequencing errors. V, D and J gene segments were assigned by aligning CDR3 sequences to IMGT reference sequences. For a sequence to be retained, at least a six-nucleotide match to both a V gene segment and a J gene segment was required. Rearrangements were called productive when the CDR3 lacked stop codons and stayed in frame with V and J; all others were non-productive. Following IMGT convention, CDR3 was defined as the stretch from the second conserved V-encoded cysteine up to the conserved J-encoded phenylalanine. The earlier analysis of fewer than 700 of the donors excluded sequences that lacked an unambiguous match to a single V gene segment. In an earlier analysis of approximately 560 of the donors, a V segment was called functional when productive rearrangements were above 56.7%, and segregating when the standard deviation between donors exceeded 5%. A statistical classification framework was built for diagnosing cytomegalovirus status from the catalog of TCR beta chain sequences. A later analysis assigned V and J genes by comparing TCR nucleotide sequences with IMGT/GENE-DB human TR gene sequences. A later analysis assigned CDR3 sequences and most-parsimonious VDJ recombination scenarios with the TCRdist pipeline. In a later analysis, each TCR beta chain was defined by its CDR3 amino acid sequence together with its V-gene family, and reads without a unique V-gene family were excluded. A later analysis removed roughly 590 highly shared, low-generation-probability nucleotide sequences to deal with suspected cross-contamination and a sequencing artifact. A later analysis calculated a clonal expansion index for each public chain from normalized within-repertoire ranks of inferred template counts. A later analysis computed generation probabilities with a VDJ recombination model fitted to out-of-frame rearrangements, and checked the results against IGoR. Hypergeometric tests were used in a later analysis to score TCR-TCR, TCR-HLA and TCR-CMV co-occurrence, with a repertoire-size bias correction applied to the TCR pairs. A later analysis estimated false discovery rates by permuting HLA or CMV assignments 20 times. A later analysis grouped co-occurring TCRs with DBSCAN, adding TCRdist sequence similarity when clustering within HLA-allele-positive subsets. Repertoires with fewer than 30,000 or more than 120,000 public chains were left out of co-occurrence clustering, as were five repertoires with anomalous nucleotide sharing. TCRdb took over this immuneACCESS table, retaining in-frame rearrangements with V and J assigned. Such tables are incomplete; in checked studies, under half of the missing clones stem from an unresolved V gene, and the remainder is unexplained. The D gene and trimming were derived from the DNA, and the V and J assignments and clone size from that table. The sample table lists 200,000 or so clones, 75% to 90% of them with a count of one. The ten largest clones represent roughly 0.7% of the sample.

CDR1 and CDR2 were assigned from the germline V gene as SGHRS and YFSETQ. V and J lose 0 bases and 2 bases, and a span of 10 bases separates them. The CDR3 covers 15 residues, taking in both the cysteine and the phenylalanine. Of all the DNA, just the CDR3 is kept, 45 bases in frame from base 1. In total, around 600 healthy bone marrow donors made up the cohort. At the time of sampling, every cohort member was nominally healthy, though immune exposures that went unrecorded were likely present. The donor was CMV seronegative and was included in the group of a few hundred seronegative cohort members. A peripheral blood sample was provided by each donor, and peripheral blood mononuclear cells were used for TCR beta sequencing. The Qiagen DNeasy Blood Extraction Kit was used to extract genomic DNA from the blood cell samples. This clone has a handful of counts. The antigen it binds to is not known. Qualities for individual bases were not recorded, and no much larger clone is one base off.

Sequencing was carried out using PBMCs. The sequence derives from a boy younger than 10 in good health and CMV-seronegative. The chain is encoded by TRBV5-1 joined to TRBJ2-3; a weak D assignment points to TRBD2 (6 bases agree). The nucleotide sequence reads as follows: TGCGCCAGCAGCTTGGAGGGCGGGGACACAGATACGCAGTATTTT. The resulting protein is CASSLEGGDTDTQYF. The CDR3 plus the reference TRBV5-1 and TRBJ2-3 genes for the other parts give the full variable domain: KAGVTQTPRYLIKTRGQQVTLSCSPISGHRSVSWYQQTPGQGLQFLFEYFSETQRNKGNFPGRFSGRQFSNSRSEMNVSTLELGDSALYLCASSLEGGDTDTQYFGPGTRLTVL.